Described below is a single T cell receptor (beta chain) sequence and its context. No antigen is known for it. No base qualities exist here, and no much larger clone lies one base off it. Participants in the prospective study were aged roughly 18 to 100 years, lived in 20 to 25 United States geographic areas, and enrolled through a virtual design. In the prospective study, participants were assigned to cohorts based on the clinical history participants reported in a screening survey and a study questionnaire. Each participant in the prospective study had whole blood, serum and a nasopharyngeal or oropharyngeal swab collected by mobile phlebotomists. Participants in the prospective study had the option to provide additional blood draws and questionnaires over a roughly two-month period. Before DNA extraction, prospective study blood samples were shipped either frozen or at room temperature. TCRbeta CDR3 regions were amplified from genomic DNA by means of the immunoSEQ Assay, a bias-controlled multiplex PCR. The paper's data handling went like this. Nucleated cell counts per sample were estimated from amplification of reference gene primers within the assay. To quantify the absolute abundance of each unique TCRbeta CDR3 rearrangement, sequence reads were collapsed and filtered. For each sample, productive Simpson clonality was calculated by taking the square root of Simpson's diversity index across productive rearrangements. The table was pulled from immuneACCESS by TCRdb, which kept in-frame rearrangements only. Such tables lose some clones; where checked, under half of the loss comes from unresolved V genes, and the rest has no known cause. V and J calls and clone size are given by that table; D and trimming were obtained from the DNA. The sample table shows 250,000 or so clones, and over 80% are seen once. The top ten hold approximately 2.4% of the sample.

This specimen belongs to a study of blood T cell repertoires in COVID-19 (dated by TCRdb to 2018 to 2020). With regard to the full study: Samples covering the acute and convalescent phases of COVID-19 were provided by collaborators in the United States, Italy and Spain. Nearly every sample came with metadata listing a de-identified subject ID, COVID-19 status, age in years and sex. Subjects who had been exposed to COVID-19, were actively infected with it, or had recovered from it provided the deeply sampled blood TCRbeta repertoires that made up the dataset. The material from the prospective study consisted of cDNA or gDNA derived from T cells, B-cell-depleted T cells, or PBMCs. Samples came from the ongoing ImmuneRACE study (first 160 participants) plus 1,254 subjects from 6 global collaborators. Where available, HLA class I and class II types were taken from metadata supplied by the sample provider and were not determined by assay-based typing. A freely available public database, intended as a resource for researchers studying the immune response to SARS-CoV-2, is where the repertoires were released.

The paper's findings and limits, for the study overall: The amount of clinical and demographic metadata varied by source and participant and was provided uncurated.

The clonotype was recovered from a young woman with acute COVID-19. Input material: PBMCs or T cells enriched from blood (not recorded which).

The CDR3 has the sequence CSALQGGGYTF. In nucleotide form, the sequence is TGCAGTGCTCTACAAGGGGGTGGCTACACCTTC. The receptor chain draws on TRBV20-1 and TRBJ1-2, with a weak D call of TRBD1 (6 bases match). The CDR1 and CDR2 encoded by the germline V gene (reference sequence) are DFQATT and SNEGSKA. Spanning cysteine to phenylalanine, the CDR3 consists of 11 amino acids. Of the read, only the CDR3 DNA is kept; its 33 bases are in frame from base 1. Relative to germline, V is 5 bases shorter and J is 7 bases shorter, with 11 bases between their ends.